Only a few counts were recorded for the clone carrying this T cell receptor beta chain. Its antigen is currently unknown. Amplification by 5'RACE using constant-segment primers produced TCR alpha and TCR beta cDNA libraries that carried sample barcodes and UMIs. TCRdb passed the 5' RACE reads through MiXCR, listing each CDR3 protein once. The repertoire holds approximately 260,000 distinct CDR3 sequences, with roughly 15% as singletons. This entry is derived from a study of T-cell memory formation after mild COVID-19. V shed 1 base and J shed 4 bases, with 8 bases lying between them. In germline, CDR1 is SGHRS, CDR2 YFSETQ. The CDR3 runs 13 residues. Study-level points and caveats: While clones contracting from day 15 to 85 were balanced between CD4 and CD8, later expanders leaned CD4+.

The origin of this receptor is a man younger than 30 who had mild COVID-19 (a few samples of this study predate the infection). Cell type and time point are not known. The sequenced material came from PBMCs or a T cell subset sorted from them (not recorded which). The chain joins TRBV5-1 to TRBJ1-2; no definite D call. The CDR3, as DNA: TGCGCCAGCAGCTTGATCGACACCTATGGCTACACCTTC. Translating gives CASSLIDTYGYTF.